These T cell receptor beta chains were read from a single sample in a study of T-cell memory formation after mild COVID-19. A single record per CDR3 protein comes from TCRdb applying MiXCR to the 5' RACE reads. The table has some 130,000 distinct CDR3 sequences, 5% to 6.5% seen once. The source material was PBMCs or a T cell subset sorted from them (not recorded which). Every receptor here comes from an adult woman who had mild COVID-19 (a few samples of this study predate the infection). Cell type and time point are not known. Each CDR3 is given with its conserved first and last residue. The D gene is left open where the match is weak. A clone size is listed for some rows: how often the clone was seen (once, few, many), or a class if it is expanded.

D | J | size | V | CDR3 | DNA
NA | TRBJ1-2 | few | TRBV10-3 | CASRETANYGYTF | TGTGCCTCCAGGGAGACGGCCAACTATGGCTACACCTTC
TRBD2 | TRBJ2-1 | many | TRBV18 | CASSPGLAGFGDEQFF | TGTGCCAGCTCACCGGGACTAGCGGGATTTGGCGATGAGCAGTTCTTC
TRBD2 | TRBJ2-2 | many | TRBV5-1 | CASSLAPWSGAKNTGELFF | TGCGCCAGCAGCTTGGCCCCGTGGAGCGGGGCCAAGAACACCGGGGAGCTGTTTTTT
NA | TRBJ2-4 | NA | TRBV10-3 | CAISELLVLPKNIQYF | TGTGCCATCAGTGAGTTACTAGTCCTACCCAAAAACATTCAGTACTTC
NA | TRBJ2-7 | few | TRBV10-3 | CAISESLLSDRAYEQYF | TGTGCCATCAGTGAGTCGCTGCTTTCGGACAGAGCCTACGAGCAGTACTTC
NA | TRBJ1-1 | few | TRBV6-1 | CASSEAGGRAEAFF | TGTGCCAGCAGTGAAGCGGGGGGGCGGGCTGAAGCTTTCTTT
TRBD2 | TRBJ2-1 | NA | TRBV24-1 | CATSDSLAGDNNEQFF | TGTGCCACCAGTGATTCCCTAGCGGGCGATAACAATGAGCAGTTCTTC
NA | TRBJ1-2 | NA | TRBV12-3/TRBV12-4 | CASSLVQGSGYTF | TGTGCCAGCAGTTTAGTCCAGGGGTCAGGCTACACCTTC
NA | TRBJ1-1 | NA | TRBV5-1 | CASSSRTDRNTEAFF | TGCGCCAGCAGCTCCCGCACCGACAGGAACACTGAAGCTTTCTTT
TRBD1 | TRBJ2-3 | NA | TRBV14 | CASRVTGGRTDTQYF | TGTGCCAGCAGGGTCACAGGGGGCCGTACAGATACGCAGTATTTT
TRBD2 | TRBJ2-7 | NA | TRBV3-1 | CASSSLPGTITGEQYF | TGTGCCAGCAGCTCTCTCCCCGGGACTATCACCGGGGAGCAGTACTTC
TRBD1 | TRBJ1-5 | NA | TRBV6-2/TRBV6-3 | CASAGTGGRQPQHF | TGTGCCAGCGCGGGGACAGGGGGTAGGCAGCCCCAGCATTTT
TRBD2 | TRBJ2-2 | few | TRBV7-8 | CASSPSRGLAGVSGELFF | TGTGCCAGCAGCCCTAGTAGAGGCCTAGCGGGGGTATCCGGGGAGCTGTTTTTT
TRBD2 | TRBJ2-3 | NA | TRBV7-9 | CASLAASTDTQYF | TGTGCCAGTCTAGCGGCGAGCACAGATACGCAGTATTTT
NA | TRBJ2-7 | NA | TRBV5-1 | CASSLVSGVSSYEQYF | TGCGCCAGCAGCTTGGTTAGCGGCGTTAGCTCCTACGAGCAGTACTTC
NA | TRBJ2-7 | many | TRBV12-3/TRBV12-4 | CASSFSQRSYEQYF | TGTGCCAGCAGTTTCAGTCAGCGGAGCTACGAGCAGTACTTC
TRBD2 | TRBJ2-7 | many | TRBV5-1 | CASSLDPAGVSYEQYF | TGCGCCAGCAGCTTGGACCCAGCGGGGGTGTCCTACGAGCAGTACTTC
TRBD2 | TRBJ2-1 | many | TRBV6-5 | CASRNPGTTEEQFF | TGTGCCAGCAGAAACCCCGGGACTACCGAAGAGCAGTTCTTC
NA | TRBJ2-7 | many | TRBV20-1 | CSARSGFEQYF | TGCAGTGCTAGGTCAGGGTTCGAGCAGTACTTC
TRBD2 | TRBJ2-3 | NA | TRBV7-2 | CASSLAPSGKVADTQYF | TGTGCCAGCAGCTTGGCCCCTAGCGGGAAGGTCGCAGATACGCAGTATTTT
TRBD1 | TRBJ2-2 | few | TRBV4-1 | CASSQEGQGVITGELFF | TGCGCCAGCAGCCAAGAGGGACAGGGGGTCATCACCGGGGAGCTGTTTTTT
TRBD1 | TRBJ1-2 | NA | TRBV4-3 | CASSQDVAGTAYGYTF | TGCGCCAGCAGCCAAGATGTCGCGGGGACAGCCTATGGCTACACCTTC
NA | TRBJ1-1 | NA | TRBV10-3 | CAISEWGSRGREAFF | TGTGCCATCAGTGAGTGGGGATCGAGGGGACGCGAAGCTTTCTTT
TRBD1 | TRBJ2-7 | many | TRBV5-1 | CASRGTGYEQYF | TGCGCCAGCAGAGGGACAGGCTACGAGCAGTACTTC
NA | TRBJ1-2 | NA | TRBV4-2 | CASSQGTFDYGYTF | TGTGCCAGCAGCCAGGGGACTTTTGACTATGGCTACACCTTC
TRBD1 | TRBJ2-5 | few | TRBV5-1 | CASSWTPTGAEETQYF | TGCGCCAGCAGCTGGACCCCGACAGGGGCAGAAGAGACCCAGTACTTC
NA | TRBJ2-3 | NA | TRBV18 | CASSPVRQSWLEADTQYF | TGTGCCAGCTCACCAGTCCGCCAGTCCTGGTTGGAGGCAGATACGCAGTATTTT
TRBD2 | TRBJ2-7 | NA | TRBV14 | CASSRTSGSSYEQYF | TGTGCCAGCAGCCGCACTAGCGGGAGCTCCTACGAGCAGTACTTC
NA | TRBJ2-3 | many | TRBV5-1 | CASSLGGDGTDTQYF | TGCGCCAGCAGCTTGGGCGGCGACGGGACAGATACGCAGTATTTT
NA | TRBJ1-3 | NA | TRBV25-1 | CASSEIISGNTIYF | TGTGCCAGCAGTGAAATTATCTCTGGAAACACCATATATTTT
NA | TRBJ2-5 | few | TRBV6-5 | CASRLTSQETQYF | TGTGCCAGCAGGTTGACTAGCCAAGAGACCCAGTACTTC
TRBD1 | TRBJ1-1 | NA | TRBV12-3/TRBV12-4 | CASREQGMANTEAFF | TGTGCCAGCAGGGAACAGGGGATGGCGAACACTGAAGCTTTCTTT
NA | TRBJ1-1 | many | TRBV29-1 | CSVARRVSNTEAFF | TGCAGCGTTGCTCGTCGGGTTTCGAACACTGAAGCTTTCTTT
NA | TRBJ2-2 | NA | TRBV18 | CASSPNDIGVNTGELFF | TGTGCCAGCTCACCAAACGACATAGGGGTAAACACCGGGGAGCTGTTTTTT
NA | TRBJ2-7 | many | TRBV29-1 | CSGGYGLLEQYF | TGCAGCGGGGGCTATGGCCTCTTGGAGCAGTACTTC
TRBD1 | TRBJ1-1 | few | TRBV10-3 | CAIRAPGQGSTEAFF | TGTGCCATCAGAGCCCCGGGACAGGGATCGACTGAAGCTTTCTTT
NA | TRBJ2-5 | NA | TRBV12-3/TRBV12-4 | CASTTWSGQETQYF | TGTGCCAGCACTACCTGGTCAGGCCAAGAGACCCAGTACTTC
TRBD1 | TRBJ2-7 | few | TRBV6-5 | CASRRTGPSYEQYF | TGTGCCAGCAGGAGGACAGGGCCCTCCTACGAGCAGTACTTC
TRBD1 | TRBJ2-1 | few | TRBV29-1 | CSASAGTGPHLTYNEQFF | TGCAGCGCCTCTGCCGGGACAGGCCCCCATCTGACCTACAATGAGCAGTTCTTC
NA | TRBJ2-5 | many | TRBV7-8 | CASSLAHRPALTAETQYF | TGTGCCAGCAGTCTAGCCCATAGGCCCGCCTTAACGGCGGAGACCCAGTACTTC
NA | TRBJ1-2 | few | TRBV28 | CASSLREGYGYTF | TGTGCCAGCAGTTTAAGGGAAGGCTATGGCTACACCTTC
NA | TRBJ2-1 | few | TRBV7-2 | CASSLLRAKKYNEQFF | TGTGCCAGCAGCTTACTGAGGGCGAAAAAATACAATGAGCAGTTCTTC
NA | TRBJ1-1 | few | TRBV19 | CASNWQLNTEAFF | TGTGCCAGTAACTGGCAGCTAAACACTGAAGCTTTCTTT
TRBD1 | TRBJ2-5 | NA | TRBV20-1 | CSAKDYRGLGRETQYF | TGCAGTGCTAAAGACTACAGGGGGCTAGGGCGGGAGACCCAGTACTTC
NA | TRBJ2-7 | few | TRBV20-1 | CSASVGSGTYEQYF | TGCAGTGCTAGCGTCGGTAGCGGAACCTACGAGCAGTACTTC
NA | TRBJ1-1 | few | TRBV6-5 | CASSVNMNTEAFF | TGTGCCAGCAGCGTTAATATGAACACTGAAGCTTTCTTT